The clone carrying this T cell receptor (beta chain) was counted a few times. No antigen is known for it. This specimen belongs to a study of Ad26.COV2.S vaccination and SARS-CoV-2 variants. Findings and limits, study-wide: Ad26.COV2.S recipients had broader spike-specific TCRs (P = 0.0014). Whether participants received vaccine or placebo, their non-spike TCR breadth was similar.

The method was immunoSEQ multiplex PCR; TCRdb's version includes in-frame clones alone and lacks a portion of them. The repertoire holds more than 300,000 clones, with around 81% as singletons. The CDR3 contains 18 residues. Trimming took 4 bases from V and 2 from J, leaving 22 bases between them. Looked up from germline, CDR1 is SEHNR and CDR2 is FQNEAQ (reference sequence). The treatment is: some 20 received Ad26.COV2.S at low or high dose, single or two shots; several received placebo; per-sample allocation not given. Vaccine and placebo recipients were sampled on day 63 after the first injection. Donation was by an adult aged 18-55 years who was in Boston.

The chain combines TRBV7-9 with TRBJ2-3; a weak D match, TRBD2 (6 bases). This sequence was found in a person aged 18-60 years who received the Ad26.COV2.S COVID-19 vaccine or a placebo. The sample was peripheral blood, taken in a trial of Ad26.COV2.S vaccine versus placebo. The CDR3 sequence is CASSSSGRRDSYTDTQYF. The CDR3 DNA reads TGTGCCAGCAGCTCGTCAGGGAGGCGGGACTCATACACAGATACGCAGTATTTT.